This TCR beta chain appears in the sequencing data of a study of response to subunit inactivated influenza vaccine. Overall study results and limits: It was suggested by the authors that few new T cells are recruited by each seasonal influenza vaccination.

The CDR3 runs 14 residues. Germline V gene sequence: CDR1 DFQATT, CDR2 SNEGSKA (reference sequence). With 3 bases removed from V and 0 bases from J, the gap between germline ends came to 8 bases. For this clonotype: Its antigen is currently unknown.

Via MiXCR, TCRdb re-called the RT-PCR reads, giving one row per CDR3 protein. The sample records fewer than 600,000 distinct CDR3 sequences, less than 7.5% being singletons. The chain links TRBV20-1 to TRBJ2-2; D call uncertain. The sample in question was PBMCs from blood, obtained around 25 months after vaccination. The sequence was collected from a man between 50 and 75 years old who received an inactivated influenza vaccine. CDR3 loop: CSASRPANTGELFF. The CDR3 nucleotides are TGCAGTGCTAGCCGACCCGCGAACACCGGGGAGCTGTTTTTT.